The 28 T cell receptor beta chains listed next were all sequenced from one sample in a study of T cells in Graves' hyperthyroidism and ophthalmopathy. It was RNA transcripts that yielded the amplified TCR beta CDR3 regions. With the HTBI primer set, the TCR CDR3 went through a first round of RT-PCR. A single record per CDR3 protein comes from TCRdb applying MiXCR to the multiplex PCR reads. This sample has about 560,000 distinct CDR3 sequences, with 11% to 15% found just once. Material for sequencing was blood. Receptor source: a woman between 35 and 50 years old with Graves' hyperthyroidism.

This clonotype was observed at least ten times. The V gene is TRBV7-9, the J gene TRBJ2-1; 7 nucleotides align to TRBD2. Trimming at V came to 2 bases and at J to 7 bases, leaving 8 bases not matched to a gene. Per the germline V gene, CDR1 is SEHNR and CDR2 is FQNEAQ (reference sequence). CDR3 size: 15 residues. CDR3 DNA sequence: TGTGCCAGCAGCTTACAGCGGGAAGTGAGGAATGAGCAGTTCTTC. Translated, it gives CASSLQREVRNEQFF.

This clonotype is classed as medium-sized. The chain has TRBV11-2 and TRBJ2-7, with D possibly TRBD1 on 5 matching bases. This CDR3 contains 12 residues. V lost 5 bases and J lost 7, with 12 bases in between. Germline CDR1 and CDR2: SGHAT and FQNNGV. The CDR3 DNA follows: TGTGCCAGCAGCCGAAGACAGAAAGAGCAGTACTTC. Protein: CASSRRQKEQYF.

Many counts were recorded for this clonotype. V and J are TRBV5-1 and TRBJ2-1, with D tentatively TRBD1 (5 bases). This CDR3 has 14 residues. V shed 1 base and J shed 8 bases, with 13 bases lying between them. CDR1 and CDR2 (germline): SGHRS, YFSETQ. CDR3 DNA: TGCGCCAGCAGCTTGCAGGGTTCCAGGGATGAGCAGTTCTTC. As protein: CASSLQGSRDEQFF.

The sample holds a few counts of this clonotype. This chain joins TRBV7-3 and TRBJ2-3; the D gene is possibly TRBD2 (5 bases). This CDR3 spans 16 amino acids. Germline CDR1 is SGHTA and CDR2 is FQGTGA. With 2 bases removed from V and 0 bases from J, the gap between germline ends came to 12 bases. In DNA, the CDR3 is TGTGCCAGCAGCTTACTTCTAGGCGGGAGCACAGATACGCAGTATTTT. This gives the protein CASSLLLGGSTDTQYF.

This clonotype appeared many times. The V gene is TRBV27, the J gene TRBJ2-3; D not resolved. The CDR3 loop spans 15 amino acids. The V end was cut by 1 base, the J end by 2 bases, with 10 bases between. The V gene's germline CDR1 is MNHEY and CDR2 SMNVEV (reference sequence). CDR3 in amino acids: CASSLYNGNTDTQYF. Here the CDR3 DNA reads TGTGCCAGCAGTTTATACAACGGAAACACAGATACGCAGTATTTT.

This rearrangement joins TRBV29-1 to TRBJ1-2; 9 bases agree with TRBD1. Germline CDR1 SQVTM, CDR2 ANQGSEA. The CDR3 is made up of 16 amino acids. J lost 4 bases, V lost 4 bases, and 13 bases had no gene match. CDR3 protein: CSVAFIGTGRLYGYTF. In DNA, the CDR3 is TGCAGCGTTGCTTTTATTGGGACAGGGCGGCTCTATGGCTACACCTTC.

This clonotype was seen at least ten times. V and J are TRBV28 and TRBJ2-7; D tentatively reads TRBD1 or TRBD2 (5 bases each). CDR1 is MDHEN, CDR2 SYDVKM, per germline. Trimming pared 6 bases from V and 2 bases from J, leaving 17 bases between. This CDR3 is 15 amino acids long. CDR3 amino acids: CASSRGFAYTYEQYF. DNA of the CDR3: TGTGCCAGCAGCCGGGGCTTCGCTTATACCTACGAGCAGTACTTC.

This clonotype was seen at least ten times. The rearrangement uses TRBV6-2 or TRBV6-3 and TRBJ2-7, with D unclear. V was cut by 6 bases and J by 4 bases, with 13 bases left in between. CDR3 length equals 13 residues. From germline, CDR1 is MNHEY and CDR2 SVGEGT. DNA of the CDR3: TGTGCCAGCAGGGAAGGGCACGGGTACGAGCAGTACTTC. It specifies CASREGHGYEQYF.

The V and J genes are TRBV19 and TRBJ2-6, with D maybe TRBD1 (7 bases). The CDR3 is 17 amino acids. The V end was cut by 6 bases, the J end by 0 bases, with 15 bases between. Germline-derived CDR1 and CDR2 are LNHDA and SQIVND (reference sequence). The CDR3 spells CASRPPGGYSGANVLTF. CDR3 DNA: TGTGCCAGTAGACCCCCAGGGGGGTACTCTGGGGCCAACGTCCTGACTTTC.

This sequence joins TRBV19 and TRBJ2-1, with TRBD2 identical over 7 bases. The CDR3 runs 15 residues. Germline V gene data show CDR1 as LNHDA and CDR2 as SQIVND (reference sequence). The V segment lost 4 bases and the J segment 1 base; nucleotides outside the gene matches: 4. The DNA for the CDR3 is TGTGCCAGTAGTAGCGGGAGTGCTTCCTACAATGAGCAGTTCTTC. Protein product: CASSSGSASYNEQFF.

This clonotype was counted at least ten times. This chain uses TRBV20-1 with TRBJ2-3; D not resolved. The V end was cut by 1 base, the J end by 5 bases, with 10 bases between. The CDR3 has 13 amino acids. From germline, CDR1 is DFQATT and CDR2 SNEGSKA (reference sequence). CDR3 DNA: TGCAGTGCTAGAGTAGGGTTTGGAGATACGCAGTATTTT. Its protein product is CSARVGFGDTQYF.

This clonotype appeared a few times. This chain connects TRBV5-1 to TRBJ2-7; D is uncertain. The CDR3 runs 15 residues. The germline V gene has CDR1 SGHRS and CDR2 YFSETQ. The V gene lost 0 bases and the J gene lost 3 bases, with 13 bases spanning the gap. This CDR3 reads CASSLVANSGYEQYF. The CDR3 DNA reads as TGCGCCAGCAGCTTGGTCGCGAATTCGGGCTACGAGCAGTACTTC.

The rearrangement links TRBV29-1 to TRBJ1-3; D perhaps matches TRBD1 (5 bases). Germline CDR1 SQVTM, CDR2 ANQGSEA. This CDR3 region has 13 residues. The ends were cut back, 7 bases at V and 1 base at J, with 11 bases in the middle. The CDR3 DNA is TGCAGCGGGGAGACAGCTTCTGGAAACACCATATATTTT. Protein: CSGETASGNTIYF.

This clonotype was detected many times. V and J are TRBV18 and TRBJ1-1; no clear D gene. Trimming pared 3 bases from V and 2 bases from J, leaving 10 bases between. The CDR3 runs to 14 residues. The V gene's germline CDR1 is KGHSH and CDR2 LQKENI. The CDR3 reads CASSPAGSNTEAFF. For the CDR3, the DNA is TGTGCCAGCTCACCCGCAGGTTCCAACACTGAAGCTTTCTTT.

The chain links TRBV12-3 or TRBV12-4 to TRBJ2-7; 12 bases are shared with TRBD1. CDR3 size: 15 residues. J lost 5 bases, V lost 8 bases, and 10 bases had no gene match. CDR3 sequence: CASALSGTGGHEQYF. For the CDR3, the DNA is TGTGCCAGCGCCTTATCCGGGACAGGGGGCCACGAGCAGTACTTC.

This clonotype appeared a few times. The chain is built from TRBV3-1 and TRBJ2-1; 13 bases are shared with TRBD2. The ends lost 0 bases at V and 3 bases at J; junction bases unmatched: 5. CDR1 and CDR2 from the germline V gene are LGHDT and YNNKEL (reference sequence). The CDR3 consists of 18 residues. CDR3 protein: CASSQDLGTSGIYNEQFF. The CDR3 DNA is TGTGCCAGCAGCCAAGATCTGGGGACTAGCGGGATCTACAATGAGCAGTTCTTC.

This sequence joins TRBV28 and TRBJ2-1; 10 nucleotides agree with TRBD2. The trim removed 8 bases at V and 4 bases at J, leaving 8 bases unmatched. Germline CDR1 and CDR2: MDHEN and SYDVKM. CDR3 length: 15 amino acids. The CDR3 nucleotides read TGTGCCAGCCTACCAAGCGGGAGGGAATACAATGAGCAGTTCTTC. It translates to CASLPSGREYNEQFF.

In its sample, this clonotype was seen many times. The rearrangement links TRBV28 to TRBJ2-5; 10 nucleotides align to TRBD1. The CDR3 extends over 14 amino acids. Germline V lookup: CDR1 MDHEN, CDR2 SYDVKM. V trimming: 6 bases; J trimming: 4 bases; junction bases outside the gene matches: 5. CDR3 coding DNA: TGTGCCAGCAGACTTGACAGGGGGCTAGAGACCCAGTACTTC. Translating gives CASRLDRGLETQYF.

Ten or more counts support this clonotype. The gene calls are TRBV20-1 and TRBJ1-5; TRBD1 is a possible D gene (5 bases). The CDR3 extends over 13 amino acids. V lost 6 bases, J lost 4 bases, and 13 bases lay in between. Germline V gene sequence: CDR1 DFQATT, CDR2 SNEGSKA (reference sequence). CDR3 loop: CSAADGGNQPQHF. DNA for the CDR3: TGCAGTGCCGCGGATGGGGGGAATCAGCCCCAGCATTTT.

The chain couples TRBV28 to TRBJ2-4; 12 nucleotides agree with TRBD1. CDR1 is MDHEN, CDR2 SYDVKM, per germline. The CDR3 contains 15 residues. V lost 7 bases, J lost 9 bases, and 10 bases stayed unmatched. CDR3 residues: CASTSGTGGGGIQYF. As DNA, the CDR3 is TGTGCCAGCACCTCCGGGACAGGGGGCGGCGGCATTCAGTACTTC.

The table lists this clonotype with many counts. The chain is built from TRBV28 and TRBJ2-6, with unresolved D. CDR3 size: 15 residues. The ends were cut back, 6 bases at V and 0 bases at J, with 9 bases in the middle. Germline V gives CDR1 MDHEN, CDR2 SYDVKM. The CDR3 sequence is CASSLFSSGANVLTF. The DNA of the CDR3 is TGTGCCAGCAGCCTGTTTAGCTCTGGGGCCAACGTCCTGACTTTC.

This clonotype came up many times. This chain's CDR3 is CAIRRQGSPEAFF. In DNA form, the CDR3 reads TGTGCCATCAGGCGACAGGGATCCCCTGAAGCTTTCTTT. The genes are TRBV10-3 and TRBJ1-1; 7 nucleotides agree with TRBD1. The CDR3 has 13 amino acids. Germline V gene sequence: CDR1 ENHRY, CDR2 SYGVKD. The ends lost 6 bases at V and 6 bases at J; junction bases unmatched: 7.

In this sample, this clonotype turned up many times. The V and J genes are TRBV7-2 and TRBJ1-2, with 7 positions matching TRBD1. This CDR3 spans 14 amino acids. V shed 7 bases, J shed 3 bases, and the junction held 8 bases outside the gene matches. The germline V gene has CDR1 SGHTA and CDR2 FQGNSA. CDR3 DNA sequence: TGTGCCAGCACCCAGGGGGGAGGGGACTATGGCTACACCTTC. This encodes CASTQGGGDYGYTF.

This clonotype has a single count. The chain carries TRBV25-1 and TRBJ2-1; tentative D call: TRBD2 (6 bases). The V gene's germline CDR1 is MGHDK and CDR2 SYGVNS. Trimming removed 7 bases from V and 7 bases from J, with 20 bases in between. CDR3 length equals 15 residues. The CDR3 reads CASTEGGRRPNEQFF. The CDR3 DNA reads as TGTGCCAGCACCGAAGGAGGGCGGAGACCTAATGAGCAGTTCTTC.

This clonotype was seen repeatedly, ten times or more. The chain combines TRBV3-1 with TRBJ1-5; D gene ambiguous. V gave up 0 bases and J gave up 0 bases, with 6 bases separating them. The germline gives CDR1 LGHDT, CDR2 YNNKEL (reference sequence). The CDR3 is made up of 15 amino acids. The chain's CDR3 is CASSQEGISNQPQHF. The CDR3 DNA reads TGTGCCAGCAGCCAAGAAGGGATTAGCAATCAGCCCCAGCATTTT.

The V and J genes are TRBV10-3 and TRBJ2-7; the D is unclear. Between the trimmed V and J ends, which lost 8 bases and 0 bases, there was a span of 5 bases. The CDR3 is 11 residues long. Germline loops: CDR1 ENHRY, CDR2 SYGVKD. CDR3 sequence: CAIGRSYEQYF. The CDR3, as DNA: TGTGCCATCGGCCGCTCCTACGAGCAGTACTTC.

This sequence joins TRBV7-3 and TRBJ2-2; weak D call: TRBD1 (5 bases). Germline values: CDR1 SGHTA, CDR2 FQGTGA. CDR3 length equals 16 residues. Deletions cut 7 bases from V and 0 bases from J, with 15 bases between. The CDR3 sequence is CASTPTRVSNTGELFF. The CDR3 nucleotides read TGTGCCAGCACCCCTACCAGGGTATCGAACACCGGGGAGCTGTTTTTT.

Only a few counts were recorded for this clonotype. This sequence joins TRBV5-5 and TRBJ1-4; perhaps TRBD1 as D (5 bases). The germline V gene encodes CDR1 SGHKS and CDR2 YYEKEE (reference sequence). Trimming pared 0 bases from V and 7 bases from J, leaving 10 bases between. The CDR3 runs to 14 residues. CDR3 nucleotide sequence: TGTGCCAGCAGCTTGGAGGGGCGAGCTGAAAAACTGTTTTTT. Translating gives CASSLEGRAEKLFF.